This TCR beta chain was identified in a study of neurological immune-mediated disorders. Germline V lookup: CDR1 SGHTA, CDR2 FQGNSA. The CDR3 totals 15 residues. With 1 base removed from V and 1 base from J, the gap between germline ends came to 9 bases. Study findings and constraints: In HTLV-1-associated myelopathy, TCR clonal expansion was greatest, whereas multiple sclerosis had the least, falling below healthy controls.

It was by 5'RACE with 10-nucleotide random UMIs that the cDNA was made. From the 5' RACE reads, TCRdb called clonotypes with MiXCR, one entry per CDR3 protein. The data show tens of thousands of distinct CDR3 sequences, roughly 4% seen once. This clonotype was found many times. Its antigen remains unknown. The chain combines TRBV7-2 with TRBJ2-3; D possibly corresponds to TRBD2 (7 bases). The sequencing input was PBMCs. The source of this sequence is a woman aged 60-75 years with multiple sclerosis. The CDR3 nucleotides read TGTGCCAGCAGCTTAGGGGGGGGCCGCACAGATACGCAGTATTTT. This sequence encodes CASSLGGGRTDTQYF.